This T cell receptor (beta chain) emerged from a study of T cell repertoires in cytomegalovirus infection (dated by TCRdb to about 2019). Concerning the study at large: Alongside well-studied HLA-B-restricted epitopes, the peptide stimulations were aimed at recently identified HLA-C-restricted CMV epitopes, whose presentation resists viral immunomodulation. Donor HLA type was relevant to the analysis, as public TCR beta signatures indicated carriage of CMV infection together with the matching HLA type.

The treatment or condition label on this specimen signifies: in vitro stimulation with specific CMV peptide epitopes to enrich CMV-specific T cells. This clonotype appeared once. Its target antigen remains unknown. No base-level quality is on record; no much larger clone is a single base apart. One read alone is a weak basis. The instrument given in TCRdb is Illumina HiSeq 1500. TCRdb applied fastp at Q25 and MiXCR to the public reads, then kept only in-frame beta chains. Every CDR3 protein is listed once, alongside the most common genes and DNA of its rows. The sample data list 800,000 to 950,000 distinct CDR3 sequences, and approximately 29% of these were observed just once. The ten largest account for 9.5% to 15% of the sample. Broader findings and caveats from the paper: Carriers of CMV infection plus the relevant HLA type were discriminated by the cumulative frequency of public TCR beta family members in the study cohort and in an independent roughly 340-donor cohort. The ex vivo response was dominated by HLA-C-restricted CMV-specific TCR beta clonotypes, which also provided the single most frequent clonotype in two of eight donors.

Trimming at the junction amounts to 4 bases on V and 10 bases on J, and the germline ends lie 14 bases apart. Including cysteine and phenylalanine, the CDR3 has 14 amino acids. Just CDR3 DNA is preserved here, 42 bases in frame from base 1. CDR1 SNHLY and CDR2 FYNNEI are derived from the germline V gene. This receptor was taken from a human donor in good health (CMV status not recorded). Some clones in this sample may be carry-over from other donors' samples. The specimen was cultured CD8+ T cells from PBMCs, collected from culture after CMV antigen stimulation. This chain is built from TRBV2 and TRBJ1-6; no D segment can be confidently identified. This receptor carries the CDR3 CASSAWRSGSPLHF. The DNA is TGTGCCAGCAGTGCATGGCGGTCGGGCTCACCCCTCCACTTT.